This TCR beta chain was sequenced for a study of cytomegalovirus exposure and HLA in healthy donors. Study findings and constraints: HLA restriction was apparent for most CMV-associated TCR beta chains in a later analysis. For TCR beta chains, V- and J-gene trimming was later linked to a missense DCLRE1C variant.

When sampled, the donors appeared nominally healthy, though they likely had unrecorded immune exposures. PCR involved 60 Vbeta and 13 Jbeta primers. Source study methods: Unique TCR beta chains totaled around 86 million in a later count, with roughly 11 million of them shared. Profiled with immunoSEQ multiplex PCR; TCRdb holds only in-frame clones, not every one. V, J and clone size are those of that table, while D and trimming were read from the DNA. This sample has around 86,000 clones, with about 8% found just once. CDR1 is GTSNPN, CDR2 SVGIG, per germline (reference sequence). With 3 bases removed from V and 5 bases from J, the gap between germline ends came to 7 bases. The CDR3 contains 12 residues. For this clone: Its target is not known.

The specimen sequenced was PBMCs. This sequence was found in a man in his forties or fifties in good health and CMV-seronegative. The chain employs TRBV30 and TRBJ2-2; D is possibly TRBD2 (6 bases). The CDR3 is CAWRRGTGELFF. The CDR3 region has the DNA TGTGCCTGGAGGCGGGGAACCGGGGAGCTGTTTTTT.